This entry lists 9 T cell receptor beta chains sequenced from one sample in a study of cytomegalovirus exposure and HLA in healthy donors. The PCR employed 60 Vbeta primers together with 13 Jbeta primers. The assay was immunoSEQ multiplex PCR, and TCRdb's table has in-frame clones only and misses some. This table has over 150,000 clones, around 69% appearing once. The sample consisted of PBMCs. The receptors here all came from a man aged 55 to 70 in good health and CMV-seronegative.

This rearrangement joins TRBV2 to TRBJ2-3, with 7 positions matching TRBD2. The CDR3 has 15 residues. Germline V gene lookup returns CDR1 SNHLY and CDR2 FYNNEI. V gave up 4 bases and J gave up 2 bases; unmatched junction bases: 6. The CDR3 region has the DNA TGTGCCAGCAGTGGTTCTAGCGGAGCCACAGATACGCAGTATTTT. Amino acid sequence: CASSGSSGATDTQYF. The entire variable domain, with the rest obtained from reference TRBV2 and TRBJ2-3, is as follows: EPEVTQTPSHQVTQMGQEVILRCVPISNHLYFYWYRQILGQKVEFLVSFYNNEISEKSEIFDDQFSVERPDGSNFTLKIRSTKLEDSAMYFCASSGSSGATDTQYFGPGTRLTVL.

The genes are TRBV6-4 and TRBJ2-1; 7 positions match TRBD2. The germline V gene has CDR1 MRHNA and CDR2 SNTAGT. V lost 6 bases and J lost 5; bases outside the gene matches: 10. The CDR3 spans 15 residues. CDR3 in amino acids: CASSGEASGNNEQFF. CDR3 sequence (DNA): TGTGCCAGCAGCGGCGAGGCTAGCGGAAACAATGAGCAGTTCTTC.

The DNA for the CDR3 is TGTGCCAGCAATCTCCAGGGGGAGATGGCCTACGAGCAGTACTTC. It specifies CASNLQGEMAYEQYF. V gene TRBV6-1 combines with J gene TRBJ2-7; 7 positions agree with TRBD1. J gave up 2 bases and V 7 bases, and 11 bases lay outside the gene matches. The germline gives CDR1 MNHNS, CDR2 SASEGT. The CDR3 runs to 15 residues.

The rearrangement uses TRBV2 and TRBJ2-3; a possible D gene is TRBD1 (6 bases). Deletions cut 6 bases from V and 3 bases from J, with 10 bases between. The CDR3 runs 13 residues. From germline, CDR1 is SNHLY and CDR2 FYNNEI. The CDR3 sequence is CASRRDRTDTQYF. The CDR3 coding sequence is TGTGCCAGCAGGAGAGACAGGACAGATACGCAGTATTTT.

This clone was seen a single time. The rearrangement links TRBV30 to TRBJ2-3; 7 bases are a match to TRBD2. This CDR3 has 15 amino acids. V gave up 0 bases and J gave up 1 base; unmatched junction bases: 4. Per the germline V gene, CDR1 is GTSNPN and CDR2 is SVGIG (reference sequence). The DNA of the CDR3 is TGTGCCTGGAGTGTACGCGGGGGTGGCACAGATACGCAGTATTTT. This codes for CAWSVRGGGTDTQYF.

In its sample, this clone was seen a few times. The chain employs TRBV5-4 and TRBJ2-1; 7 bases match TRBD2. CDR1 and CDR2 from the germline V gene are SGHNT and YYREEE (reference sequence). CDR3 length: 15 residues. Trimming cost V 10 bases and J 2 bases; bases outside gene matches: 12. The CDR3 region is CAGTLGGRTYNEQFF. The CDR3 coding sequence is TGTGCCGGAACCCTCGGCGGGAGAACCTACAATGAGCAGTTCTTC. Variable domain in full (rest from reference TRBV5-4 and TRBJ2-1): ETGVTQSPTHLIKTRGQQVTLRCSSQSGHNTVSWYQQALGQGPQFIFQYYREEENGRGNFPPRFSGLQFPNYSSELNVNALELDDSALYLCAGTLGGRTYNEQFFGPGTRLTVL.

This chain joins TRBV19 and TRBJ1-2; 7 positions match TRBD1. V lost 8 bases and J lost 5; bases outside the gene matches: 8. Germline-derived CDR1 and CDR2 are LNHDA and SQIVND (reference sequence). CDR3 length equals 13 residues. CDR3 sequence reads: CASAPQGRYGYTF. CDR3 nucleotide sequence: TGTGCCAGTGCTCCACAGGGGAGGTATGGCTACACCTTC.

This clone was detected only a few times. V usage is TRBV5-4 and J usage is TRBJ2-7; D gene unclear. Germline V gene data show CDR1 as SGHNT and CDR2 as YYREEE (reference sequence). V shed 2 bases and J shed 2 bases, with 8 bases lying between them. CDR3 length: 13 amino acids. The CDR3 spells CASSLGGTYEQYF. The CDR3 coding sequence is TGTGCCAGCAGCTTAGGCGGTACCTACGAGCAGTACTTC.

The chain is built from TRBV7-8 and TRBJ2-5, with 7 bases aligning to TRBD2. Trimming at V came to 4 bases and at J to 2 bases, leaving 4 bases not matched to a gene. Germline CDR1 and CDR2: SGHVS and FQNEAQ. The CDR3 has 14 residues. CDR3 region: CASSWGGPQETQYF. The CDR3 nucleotides read TGTGCCAGCAGCTGGGGGGGACCACAAGAGACCCAGTACTTC.